This T cell receptor (beta chain) stems from a study of radiation and T cells in renal cell carcinoma. Study-wide results and limits: No pretreatment tumor biopsies were available for baseline clonotypes.

Stated time point: blood 4 weeks post-SBRT, at nephrectomy. Treatment given: 15 Gy SBRT to primary tumor, nephrectomy 4 weeks later. Nephrectomy followed 15 Gy stereotactic body radiation by 4 weeks. Radiation-treated patients gave blood at baseline, week 2 and week 4. The tumor was a clear cell renal cell carcinoma. The assay was immunoSEQ multiplex PCR, and TCRdb's table has in-frame clones only and misses some. The sample consists of around 100,000 clones, approximately 80% of them appearing once. V lost 4 bases and J 3 bases, leaving 20 bases between the germline ends. Per the germline V gene, CDR1 is SGDLS and CDR2 is YYNGEE. This CDR3 contains 17 residues. A few counts support this clone. Its target is unknown.

The chain has TRBV9 and TRBJ2-4; D gene uncertain. The sequence was obtained from a man in his 60s with renal cell carcinoma. Sample: blood, taken from a patient whose treatment included radiotherapy and nephrectomy. The CDR3 region is CASSPSASRWGKNIQYF. DNA for the CDR3: TGTGCCAGCAGCCCTTCGGCTAGTCGGTGGGGCAAAAACATTCAGTACTTC.